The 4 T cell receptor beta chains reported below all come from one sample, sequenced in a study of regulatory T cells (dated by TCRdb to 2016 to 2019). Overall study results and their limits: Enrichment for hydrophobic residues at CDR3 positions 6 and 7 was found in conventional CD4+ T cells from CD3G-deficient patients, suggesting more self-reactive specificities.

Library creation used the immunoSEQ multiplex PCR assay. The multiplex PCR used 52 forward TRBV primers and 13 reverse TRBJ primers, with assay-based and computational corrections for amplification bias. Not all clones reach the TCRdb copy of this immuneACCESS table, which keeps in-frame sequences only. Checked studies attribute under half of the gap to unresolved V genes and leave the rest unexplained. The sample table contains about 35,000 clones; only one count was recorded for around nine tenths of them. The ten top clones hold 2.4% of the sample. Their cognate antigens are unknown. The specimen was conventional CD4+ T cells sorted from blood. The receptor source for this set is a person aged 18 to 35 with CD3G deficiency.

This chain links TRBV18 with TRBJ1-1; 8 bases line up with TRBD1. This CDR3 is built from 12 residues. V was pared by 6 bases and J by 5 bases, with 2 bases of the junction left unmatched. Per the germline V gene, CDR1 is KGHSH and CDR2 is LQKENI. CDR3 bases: TGTGCCAGCTCTCGACAGGGGACTGAAGCTTTCTTT. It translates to CASSRQGTEAFF.

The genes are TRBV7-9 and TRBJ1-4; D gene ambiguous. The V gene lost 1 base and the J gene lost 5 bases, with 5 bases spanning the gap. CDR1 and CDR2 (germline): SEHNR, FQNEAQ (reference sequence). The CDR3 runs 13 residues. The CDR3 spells CASSLGLNEKLFF. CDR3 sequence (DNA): TGTGCCAGCAGCTTAGGCCTGAATGAAAAACTGTTTTTT.

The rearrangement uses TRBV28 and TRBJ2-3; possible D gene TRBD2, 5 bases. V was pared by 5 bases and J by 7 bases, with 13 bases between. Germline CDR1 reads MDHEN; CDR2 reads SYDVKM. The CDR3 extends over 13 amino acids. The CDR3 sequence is CASSPRAPYTQYF. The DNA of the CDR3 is TGTGCCAGCAGTCCGAGGGCCCCTTATACGCAGTATTTT.

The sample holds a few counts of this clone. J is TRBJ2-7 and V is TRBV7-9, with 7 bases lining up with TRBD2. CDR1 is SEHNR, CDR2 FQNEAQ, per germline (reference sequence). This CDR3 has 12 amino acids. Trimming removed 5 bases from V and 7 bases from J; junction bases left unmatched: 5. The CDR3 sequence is CASSRQGGEQYF. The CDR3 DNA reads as TGTGCCAGCAGCCGTCAGGGAGGGGAGCAGTACTTC.